The next 10 T cell receptor beta chains were all read from a single sample in a study of early T cells in non-severe SARS-CoV-2 infection. Each CDR3 protein is one row after TCRdb ran MiXCR on the 5' RACE reads. The sample holds some 83,000 distinct CDR3 sequences; less than 11% are singletons and the top ten take just over 8%. The material was whole blood, obtained at baseline. The receptors stem from an adult who was a healthcare worker with PCR-confirmed SARS-CoV-2 infection or an uninfected control (not recorded which).

This clonotype was detected a few times. This chain connects TRBV12-3 or TRBV12-4 to TRBJ2-5; 7 bases are shared with TRBD1. This CDR3 is 14 amino acids long. After removal of 2 bases from V and 2 bases from J, the junction contained 2 bases not matched to a gene. The CDR3 DNA reads TGTGCCAGCAGTTTAAGGGGGCCTCAAGAGACCCAGTACTTC. Protein: CASSLRGPQETQYF.

This clonotype was picked up a small number of times. The J gene is TRBJ2-5, the V gene TRBV10-3, with 14 positions matching TRBD2. Germline lookup yields CDR1 ENHRY and CDR2 SYGVKD. V gave up 10 bases and J gave up 1 base; unmatched junction bases: 5. The CDR3 has 15 residues. The DNA for the CDR3 is TGTGCCACCAAGACTAGCGGGAGGGTCCAAGAGACCCAGTACTTC. Translated, it gives CATKTSGRVQETQYF.

This clonotype appeared a few times. The chain employs TRBV5-5 and TRBJ1-3; D possibly corresponds to TRBD1 (5 bases). Trimming cost V 2 bases and J 4 bases, with 10 bases left between them. The CDR3 sequence is 14 residues long. CDR1 is SGHKS, CDR2 YYEKEE, per germline (reference sequence). CDR3 protein: CASSFQGEGNTIYF. CDR3 DNA sequence: TGTGCCAGCAGCTTCCAGGGAGAAGGAAACACCATATATTTT. Variable domain in full (rest from reference TRBV5-5 and TRBJ1-3): DAGVTQSPTHLIKTRGQQVTLRCSPISGHKSVSWYQQVLGQGPQFIFQYYEKEERGRGNFPDRFSARQFPNYSSELNVNALLLGDSALYLCASSFQGEGNTIYFGEGSWLTVV.

The chain joins TRBV4-2 to TRBJ2-3; D gene unclear. The V gene's germline CDR1 is LGHNA and CDR2 YNFKEQ. This CDR3 region has 14 residues. The V end was cut by 4 bases, the J end by 2 bases, with 10 bases between. Here the CDR3 DNA reads TGTGCCAGCAGCCGGGCGACGCACACAGATACGCAGTATTTT. Residues: CASSRATHTDTQYF.

This clonotype was seen only once. The chain joins TRBV28 to TRBJ2-1; D might be TRBD2 (6 bases). Trimming removed 8 bases from V and 4 bases from J, with 15 bases in between. This CDR3 is built from 14 residues. CDR1 and CDR2 from the germline V gene are MDHEN and SYDVKM. This CDR3 is CASGGISVYNEQFF. CDR3 DNA: TGTGCCAGCGGGGGGATTAGCGTTTACAATGAGCAGTTCTTC.

The CDR3 is CSALPREAPYEQYF. For the CDR3, the DNA is TGCAGTGCCCTACCCCGGGAGGCTCCCTACGAGCAGTACTTC. The J gene is TRBJ2-7, the V gene TRBV20-1; 7 positions match TRBD2. CDR1 is DFQATT and CDR2 is SNEGSKA in the germline V gene (reference sequence). J was trimmed by 2 bases and V by 6 bases; bases with no gene match: 10. The CDR3 loop spans 14 amino acids.

This clonotype was picked up many times. The CDR3: CSARDLRATLNYGYTF. The CDR3, as DNA: TGCAGTGCTAGAGATTTGAGGGCCACCCTTAACTATGGCTACACCTTC. This chain joins TRBV20-1 and TRBJ1-2; no definite D call. This CDR3 region has 16 residues. CDR1 and CDR2 (germline): DFQATT, SNEGSKA (reference sequence). Trimming removed 0 bases at V and 1 base at J, with 15 bases between.

This clonotype has a count of ten or more. The chain employs TRBV5-4 and TRBJ2-1, with D perhaps being TRBD1 or TRBD2 (5 bases each). There are 14 residues in the CDR3. Germline-derived CDR1 and CDR2 are SGHNT and YYREEE (reference sequence). The germline V and J ends were trimmed by 2 bases and 8 bases, with 14 bases remaining between them. The chain's CDR3 is CASSFVTRDDEQFF. CDR3 sequence (DNA): TGTGCCAGCAGCTTTGTTACTAGGGACGATGAGCAGTTCTTC.

This clonotype was detected many times. The chain carries TRBV7-9 and TRBJ1-1; TRBD1 might be the D (5 bases). There are 14 residues in the CDR3. The germline V and J ends were trimmed by 5 bases and 4 bases, with 14 bases remaining between them. Germline V gene data show CDR1 as SEHNR and CDR2 as FQNEAQ (reference sequence). The CDR3 protein is CASSVRVKGTEAFF. The CDR3 bases are TGTGCCAGCAGCGTCAGGGTTAAGGGCACTGAAGCTTTCTTT.

This clonotype was counted many times. This chain joins TRBV10-3 and TRBJ2-1; TRBD1 matches at 8 bases. Losses at the gene ends were 7 bases for V and 1 base for J; bases not matched to a gene: 3. The CDR3 totals 14 residues. Germline V CDR1 and CDR2: ENHRY, SYGVKD. The CDR3 coding sequence is TGTGCCATCAATCGGGACAGGTCCTACAATGAGCAGTTCTTC. This gives the protein CAINRDRSYNEQFF.